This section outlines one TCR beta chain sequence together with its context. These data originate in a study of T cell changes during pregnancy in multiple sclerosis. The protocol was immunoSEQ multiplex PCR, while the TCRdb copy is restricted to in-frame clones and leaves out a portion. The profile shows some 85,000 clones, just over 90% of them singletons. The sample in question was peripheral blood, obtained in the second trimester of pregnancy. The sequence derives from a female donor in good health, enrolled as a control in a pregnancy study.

In nucleotides, the CDR3 is TGTGCCTGGAGATATATGAGGGGGATGGATGAGCAGTTCTTC. It yields the protein CAWRYMRGMDEQFF. This chain links TRBV30 with TRBJ2-1; weak D call: TRBD1 (6 bases). The CDR3 has 14 residues. The V gene lost 3 bases and the J gene lost 8 bases, with 17 bases spanning the gap. CDR1 is GTSNPN and CDR2 is SVGIG in the germline V gene (reference sequence).